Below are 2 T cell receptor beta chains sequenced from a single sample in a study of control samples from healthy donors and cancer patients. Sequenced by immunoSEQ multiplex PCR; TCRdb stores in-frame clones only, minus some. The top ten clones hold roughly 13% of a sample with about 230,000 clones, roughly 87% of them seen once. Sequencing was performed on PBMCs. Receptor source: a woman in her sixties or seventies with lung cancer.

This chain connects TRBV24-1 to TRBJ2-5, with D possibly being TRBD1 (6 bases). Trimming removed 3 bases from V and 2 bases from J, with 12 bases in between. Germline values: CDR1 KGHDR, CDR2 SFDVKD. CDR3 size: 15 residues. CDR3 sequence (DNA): TGTGCCACCAGTGATACGAGAGGGGGACAAGAGACCCAGTACTTC. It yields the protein CATSDTRGGQETQYF.

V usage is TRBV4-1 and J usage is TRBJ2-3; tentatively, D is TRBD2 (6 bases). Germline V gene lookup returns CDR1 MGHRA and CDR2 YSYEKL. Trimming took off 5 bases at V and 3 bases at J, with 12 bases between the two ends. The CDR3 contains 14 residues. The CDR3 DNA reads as TGCGCCAGCAGCTCGACTAGTTCTACAGATACGCAGTATTTT. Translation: CASSSTSSTDTQYF.